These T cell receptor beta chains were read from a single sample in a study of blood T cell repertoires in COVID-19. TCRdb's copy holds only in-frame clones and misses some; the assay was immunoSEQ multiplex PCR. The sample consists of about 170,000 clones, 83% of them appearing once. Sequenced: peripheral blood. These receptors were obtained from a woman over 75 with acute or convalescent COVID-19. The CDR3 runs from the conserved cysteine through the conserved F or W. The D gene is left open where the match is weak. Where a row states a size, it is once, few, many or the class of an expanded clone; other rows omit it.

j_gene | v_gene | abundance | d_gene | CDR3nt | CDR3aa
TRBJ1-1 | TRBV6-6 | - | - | TGTGCCAGCCGCGTGGAGACTGAAGCTTTCTTT | CASRVETEAFF
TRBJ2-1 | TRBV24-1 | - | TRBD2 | TGTGCCACCAGTGATCCTACTAGCGGGGCGGGCAATGAGCAGTTCTTC | CATSDPTSGAGNEQFF
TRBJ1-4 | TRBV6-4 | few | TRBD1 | TGTGCCAGCAGTGATGAGACAGGGGGGGCAACTAATGAAAAACTGTTTTTT | CASSDETGGATNEKLFF
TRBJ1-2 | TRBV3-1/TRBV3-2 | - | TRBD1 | TGTGCCAGCAGCCAACAGACCGGACAGGGCAACTATGGCTACACCTTC | CASSQQTGQGNYGYTF
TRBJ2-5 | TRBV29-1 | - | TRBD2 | TGCAGCGTTGAAGATTGGGCTACTAGCGGGGAAGAGACCCAGTACTTC | CSVEDWATSGEETQYF
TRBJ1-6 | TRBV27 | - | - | TGTGCCAGCAGTTTTTCCCTGGGGAGGGTGGGTAATTCACCCCTCCACTTT | CASSFSLGRVGNSPLHF
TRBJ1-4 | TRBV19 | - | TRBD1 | TGTGCCAGTACCACTTGGGTCGGGACAGGGAATGAAAAACTGTTTTTT | CASTTWVGTGNEKLFF
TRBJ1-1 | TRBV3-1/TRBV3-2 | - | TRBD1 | TGTGCCAGCAGCCTCCGGACAGGGTCGAACACTGAAGCTTTCTTT | CASSLRTGSNTEAFF
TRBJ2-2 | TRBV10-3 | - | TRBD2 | TGTGCCATCAGTGAGTGGGGGGGAAACACCGGGGAGCTGTTTTTT | CAISEWGGNTGELFF
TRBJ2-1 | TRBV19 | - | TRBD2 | TGTGCCAGTAGCAGGACTAGCGGGGGGATATACAATGAGCAGTTCTTC | CASSRTSGGIYNEQFF
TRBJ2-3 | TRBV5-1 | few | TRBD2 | TGCGCCAGCAGCCCACCGCTAGCGGGAGGCACAGATACGCAGTATTTT | CASSPPLAGGTDTQYF
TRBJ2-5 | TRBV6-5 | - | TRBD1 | TGTGCCAGCACCGCGGGACAGGGAATTGCAGAGACCCAGTACTTC | CASTAGQGIAETQYF
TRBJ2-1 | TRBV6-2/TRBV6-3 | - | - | TGTGCCAGCAGTGGGGTCGGACACTACAATGAGCAGTTCTTC | CASSGVGHYNEQFF
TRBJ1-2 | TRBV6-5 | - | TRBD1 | TGTGCCAGCAGTTACTCTCCAGGGGGTCGTCGAGATGGCTACACCTTC | CASSYSPGGRRDGYTF
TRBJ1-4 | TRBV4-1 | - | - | TGCGCCAGCAGCCAAGAGGGCAGCGGGGAAAAACTGTTTTTT | CASSQEGSGEKLFF
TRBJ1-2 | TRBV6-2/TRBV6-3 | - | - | TGTGCCAGCAGTCTGACTGGCCCCTATGGCTACACCTTC | CASSLTGPYGYTF
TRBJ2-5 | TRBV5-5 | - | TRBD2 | TGTGCCAGCAGCTTGCGGGCCGGGACTAGCGGGGGGGCCGGTCAAGAGACCCAGTACTTC | CASSLRAGTSGGAGQETQYF
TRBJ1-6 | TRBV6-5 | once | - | TGTGCCAGCAGTTACTCGTCAGGTGCTAATTCACCCCTCCACTTT | CASSYSSGANSPLHF
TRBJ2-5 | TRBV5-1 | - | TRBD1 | TGCGCCAGCAGCTTAGGGACAGGGGGGGAGACCCAGTACTTC | CASSLGTGGETQYF
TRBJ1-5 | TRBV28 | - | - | TGTGCCAGCAGTCCATCGCGATGGGGCGTGATCAGTCAGCCCCAGCATTTT | CASSPSRWGVISQPQHF
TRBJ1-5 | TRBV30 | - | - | TGTGCCTGGAGCCGACGACGGGATCAGCCCCAGCATTTT | CAWSRRRDQPQHF
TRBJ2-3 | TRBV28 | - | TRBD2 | TGTGCCAGCAGTTTATACCCGGGACTAGCGGGCTACACAGATACGCAGTATTTT | CASSLYPGLAGYTDTQYF
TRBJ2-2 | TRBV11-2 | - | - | TGTGCCAGCAGCTCATGGACTAAAGGGGAGCTGTTTTTT | CASSSWTKGELFF
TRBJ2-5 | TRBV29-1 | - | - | TGCAGCGCCCGACTCATGGGTGGCGGAGGGGAGACCCAGTACTTC | CSARLMGGGGETQYF
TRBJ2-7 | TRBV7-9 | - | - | TGTGCCAGCAGCCTCGTATCGCTCGGGTCGAGCTACGAGCAGTACTTC | CASSLVSLGSSYEQYF
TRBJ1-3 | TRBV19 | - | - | TGTGCCTCGGGGGGGGACCCCCCCATCGGAAACACCATATATTTT | CASGGDPPIGNTIYF
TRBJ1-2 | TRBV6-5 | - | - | TGTGCCAGCAGTTATATTTCTAACTATGGCTACACCTTC | CASSYISNYGYTF
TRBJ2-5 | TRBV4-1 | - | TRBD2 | TGCGCCAGCAGCCAAGGCGGGGGGGCCGAAGAGACCCAGTACTTC | CASSQGGGAEETQYF
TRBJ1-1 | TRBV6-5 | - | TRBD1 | TGTGCAGTGACTGCCGCAGGGGGGTTGAACACTGAAGCTTTCTTT | CAVTAAGGLNTEAFF
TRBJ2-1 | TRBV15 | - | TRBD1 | TGTGCCACCAGCAACCAGGGGGATGAGCAGTTCTTC | CATSNQGDEQFF
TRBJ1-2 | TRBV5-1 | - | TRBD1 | TGCGCCAGCAGCTCGAAGGCCGGGACAGGGGCTGAGGCATATGGCTACACCTTC | CASSSKAGTGAEAYGYTF
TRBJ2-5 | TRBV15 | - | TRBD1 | TGTGCCACCAGCAGGAGCAGGGGGCAAGAGACCCAGTACTTC | CATSRSRGQETQYF
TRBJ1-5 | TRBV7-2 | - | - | TGTGCCAGCAGCTTGGACACAGGGAGTTTTCAGCCCCAGCATTTT | CASSLDTGSFQPQHF
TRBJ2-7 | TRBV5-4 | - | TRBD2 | TGTGCCAGCAGCCCAGGACTAGCGGCATCCTACGAGCAGTACTTC | CASSPGLAASYEQYF
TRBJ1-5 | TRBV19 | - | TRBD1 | TGTGCCAGTAGTATGGACAGGGGCTTCGGTCAGCCCCAGCATTTT | CASSMDRGFGQPQHF
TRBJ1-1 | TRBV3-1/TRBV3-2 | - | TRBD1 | TGTGCCAGCAGCCCTGGGACAGTCCGTGAAGCTTTCTTT | CASSPGTVREAFF
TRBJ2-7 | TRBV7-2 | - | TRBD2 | TGTGCCAGCAGCGACCGGTCGGGGGGTGCCTACGAGCAGTACTTC | CASSDRSGGAYEQYF
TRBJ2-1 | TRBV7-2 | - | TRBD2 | TGTGCCAGCAGCATCACCGGGACTAGCGGTTATGAGCAGTTCTTC | CASSITGTSGYEQFF
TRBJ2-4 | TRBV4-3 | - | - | TGCGCCAGCAGCCAAGCTGGGGGGGCCAAAAACATTCAGTACTTC | CASSQAGGAKNIQYF
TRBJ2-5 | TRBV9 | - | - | TGTGCCAGCAGCGTAGGGCCCTCAAAAGAGACCCAGTACTTC | CASSVGPSKETQYF
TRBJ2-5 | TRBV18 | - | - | TGTGCCAGCTCACAGCCTCAGGGGACCGTTCAGACCCAGTACTTC | CASSQPQGTVQTQYF
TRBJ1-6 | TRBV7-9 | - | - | TGTGCCAGCAGCTTGGAGTCCTCACCCCTCCACTTT | CASSLESSPLHF
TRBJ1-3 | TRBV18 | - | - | TGTGCCAGCTCACCATTCAGCGTGGACAGCCGAAACACCATATATTTT | CASSPFSVDSRNTIYF
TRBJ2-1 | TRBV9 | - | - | TGTGCCAGCAGCGTTAATAATGAGCAGTTCTTC | CASSVNNEQFF
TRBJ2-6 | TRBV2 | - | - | TGTGCCAGCAGTGAGAGCTCTGGGGCCAACGTCCTGACTTTC | CASSESSGANVLTF
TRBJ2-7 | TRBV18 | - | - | TGTGCCAGCTCACCAGTACGGTACGAGCAGTACTTC | CASSPVRYEQYF
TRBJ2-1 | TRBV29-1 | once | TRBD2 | TGCAGCGCTACGAGGACTAGCGGGAGGTTGAATGAGCAGTTCTTC | CSATRTSGRLNEQFF